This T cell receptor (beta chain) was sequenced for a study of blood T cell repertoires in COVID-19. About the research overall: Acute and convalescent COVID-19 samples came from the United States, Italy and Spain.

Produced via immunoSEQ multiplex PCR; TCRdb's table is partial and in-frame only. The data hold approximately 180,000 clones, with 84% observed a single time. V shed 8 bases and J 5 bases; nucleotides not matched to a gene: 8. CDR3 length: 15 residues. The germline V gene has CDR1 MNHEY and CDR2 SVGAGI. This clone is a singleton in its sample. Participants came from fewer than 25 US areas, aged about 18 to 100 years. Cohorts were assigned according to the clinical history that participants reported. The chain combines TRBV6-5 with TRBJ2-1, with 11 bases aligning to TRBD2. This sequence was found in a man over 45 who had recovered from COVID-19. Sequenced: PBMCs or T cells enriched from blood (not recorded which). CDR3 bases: TGTGCCAGCCGGAGTTTAGCGGGGGGGAACAATGAGCAGTTCTTC. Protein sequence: CASRSLAGGNNEQFF.